This entry concerns a single T cell receptor beta chain. As yet, its antigen is unknown. Some clones are missing from TCRdb's copy, which holds only in-frame ones; the method was immunoSEQ multiplex PCR. The sample has around 26,000 clones, 65% to 90% seen once; the top ten hold around 32%. The sample originates from a study of OX40 agonist ivuxolimab in advanced cancers. Study as a whole: Prior anti-PD-1, anti-PD-L1 or anti-CTLA-4 therapy was allowed; 30% to 40% had some. Partial responses were observed in three patients, of whom one had hepatocellular carcinoma and two had cutaneous melanoma. Broader study findings: There were, on average, more expanded clones in CD8+ T cells than in CD4+.

Trimming cost V 3 bases and J 1 base, with 7 bases left between them. Germline assignment: CDR1 SGDLS and CDR2 YYNGEE. The CDR3 is 13 amino acids. V is TRBV9 and J is TRBJ1-1; D uncertain. The source of this sequence is an adult with an advanced solid tumor such as melanoma, head and neck, liver or kidney cancer. The input for sequencing was CD4+ or CD8+ T cells sorted from blood, taken in a trial of the OX40 agonist ivuxolimab. CDR3 residues: CASSDDPNTEAFF. DNA of the CDR3: TGTGCCAGCAGCGACGACCCGAACACTGAAGCTTTCTTT.